The TCR beta chain under discussion was sequenced for a study of T cell responses to AZD1222 COVID-19 vaccine. General study findings and limits: Repertoires were obtained only post-peak T cell response. At baseline, seropositivity was found in only 5 to 7 AZD1222 recipients.

The repertoire was sequenced with immunoSEQ multiplex PCR; TCRdb's copy has only in-frame clones and lacks some. The profile shows 130,000 to 150,000 clones, roughly 89% of them singletons. Regarding this clone: Its antigen is unidentified.

Germline V gene data show CDR1 as MDHEN and CDR2 as SYDVKM. Trimming pared 3 bases from V and 1 base from J, leaving 3 bases between. This CDR3 has 12 residues. This sample comprised peripheral blood, obtained on day 0 of AZD1222 vaccination. J is TRBJ1-1 and V is TRBV28; D gene uncertain. The origin of this receptor is an adult in good health. Written as DNA, the CDR3 is TGTGCCAGCAGTTTTGGGAACACTGAAGCTTTCTTT. Translation: CASSFGNTEAFF.